The 25 T cell receptor beta chains given below trace back to one sample, sequenced in a study of T-cell reconstitution after alpha-beta-depleted transplantation in children. The library targeted TCRbeta and was prepared with unique molecular identifiers. TCRdb reprocessed the PCR reads with MiXCR, giving one entry per CDR3 protein. The top ten hold over 3% of the sample, which has some 500,000 distinct CDR3 sequences, roughly 18% seen once. The material sequenced was PBMCs from the stem cell graft donor, taken from the stem cell graft. These receptors were collected from a human donor who donated a stem cell graft to a child with acute lymphoblastic leukemia.

V and J are TRBV5-6 and TRBJ1-5, with D tentatively TRBD1 (6 bases). The germline CDR1 and CDR2 sequences are SGHDT and YYEEEE. V was shortened by 1 base and J by 6 bases, with 11 bases between the two germline ends. The CDR3 has 14 residues. CDR3 sequence reads: CASSLRGGGQPQHF. The CDR3, as DNA: TGTGCCAGCAGCTTGAGGGGAGGGGGTCAGCCCCAGCATTTT.

This clonotype was recorded a few times. The gene calls are TRBV18 and TRBJ1-1; 8 bases fit TRBD1. After removal of 4 bases from V and 5 bases from J, the junction contained 12 bases not matched to a gene. From germline, CDR1 is KGHSH and CDR2 LQKENI. The CDR3 runs to 16 residues. The CDR3 nucleotides read TGTGCCAGCTCACTCGGACAGGGTTTCGGAGAGACTGAAGCTTTCTTT. Its translation is CASSLGQGFGETEAFF.

This clonotype occurred a few times. This rearrangement joins TRBV5-1 to TRBJ1-2, with a weak D call TRBD1 (6 bases). Per germline, CDR1 SGHRS and CDR2 YFSETQ. Trimming pared 5 bases from V and 0 bases from J, leaving 11 bases between. This CDR3 contains 14 residues. The CDR3 loop is CASRPTGTNYGYTF. The DNA for the CDR3 is TGCGCCAGCAGACCAACAGGGACTAACTATGGCTACACCTTC.

This sequence joins TRBV2 and TRBJ2-2, with TRBD1 matching over 9 bases. J gave up 7 bases and V 2 bases, and 5 bases lay outside the gene matches. This CDR3 has 15 amino acids. In germline, CDR1 is SNHLY, CDR2 FYNNEI. The CDR3 DNA sequence: TGTGCCAGCAGTGAATCACAGGGGGCTTTCGGGGAGCTGTTTTTT. Translation: CASSESQGAFGELFF.

The table lists this clonotype with a few counts. This chain joins TRBV29-1 and TRBJ2-1; 7 bases are shared with TRBD1. J lost 6 bases, V lost 5 bases, and 10 bases had no gene match. This CDR3 has 14 residues. Germline V CDR1 and CDR2: SQVTM, ANQGSEA. The CDR3 is CSVYSTGRSNEQFF. Here the CDR3 DNA reads TGCAGCGTTTACTCGACAGGGCGTAGCAATGAGCAGTTCTTC.

The V call is TRBV25-1, the J call TRBJ1-2, with D unclear. The CDR3 has 12 amino acids. Per the germline V gene, CDR1 is MGHDK and CDR2 is SYGVNS. Trimming pared 4 bases from V and 8 bases from J, leaving 11 bases between. In DNA, the CDR3 is TGTGCCAGCAGTGCTACATTCGGGGGCTACACCTTC. This translates into CASSATFGGYTF.

This chain connects TRBV20-1 to TRBJ2-3; 7 bases are shared with TRBD2. Trimming cost V 2 bases and J 5 bases; bases outside gene matches: 7. CDR3 length: 14 amino acids. CDR1 and CDR2 from the germline V gene are DFQATT and SNEGSKA (reference sequence). CDR3 sequence reads: CSARRSGKGDTQYF. In nucleotides, the CDR3 is TGCAGTGCTAGACGAAGCGGGAAAGGAGATACGCAGTATTTT.

This clonotype was counted a few times. CDR3 in DNA: TGTGCCAGCAGCCCGGTGTGGGGGGACGGTGAAGCTTTCTTT. Its protein product is CASSPVWGDGEAFF. The chain carries TRBV7-8 and TRBJ1-1, with TRBD1 as a possible D gene (5 bases). The germline V and J ends were trimmed by 5 bases and 7 bases, with 17 bases remaining between them. Germline CDR1 SGHVS, CDR2 FQNEAQ. The CDR3 length is 14 residues.

The chain couples TRBV29-1 to TRBJ2-7; 9 bases are a match to TRBD1. Per the germline V gene, CDR1 is SQVTM and CDR2 is ANQGSEA. This CDR3 is built from 16 residues. The V segment lost 0 bases and the J segment 5 bases; nucleotides outside the gene matches: 11. DNA for the CDR3: TGCAGCGTTGAAGATTACCCCGGGACAGGGAACCACGAGCAGTACTTC. Its translation: CSVEDYPGTGNHEQYF.

This chain links TRBV5-6 with TRBJ1-1; no firm D call. The V gene's germline CDR1 is SGHDT and CDR2 YYEEEE. The CDR3 extends over 12 amino acids. The V and J ends lost 4 bases and 7 bases respectively, with 11 bases between them. The CDR3 loop is CASSRATLEAFF. CDR3 in DNA: TGTGCCAGCAGCCGGGCGACACTTGAAGCTTTCTTT.

The chain uses TRBV7-8 and TRBJ2-6, with a tentative D call TRBD2 (6 bases). The length of the CDR3 is 15 residues. The germline CDR1 and CDR2 sequences are SGHVS and FQNEAQ. V was clipped by 8 bases and J by 0 bases, with 11 bases between them. The CDR3 DNA reads as TGTGCCAGCTGGGACTTCCCCTCTGGGGCCAACGTCCTGACTTTC. Residues: CASWDFPSGANVLTF. Full variable domain (outside the CDR3, taken from reference TRBV7-8 and TRBJ2-6): GAGVSQSPRYKVAKRGQDVALRCDPISGHVSLFWYQQALGQGPEFLTYFQNEAQLDKSGLPSDRFFAERPEGSVSTLKIQRTQQEDSAVYLCASWDFPSGANVLTFGAGSRLTVL.

This clonotype showed up just a few times. The chain links TRBV7-3 to TRBJ1-3, with 11 nucleotides matching TRBD1. The germline gives CDR1 SGHTA, CDR2 FQGTGA. V dropped 1 base and J dropped 4; count of bases not matched to a gene: 6. This CDR3 comprises 17 residues. CDR3 protein: CASSLIGTGGVGNTIYF. The CDR3 DNA follows: TGTGCCAGCAGCTTAATCGGGACAGGGGGTGTAGGAAACACCATATATTTT.

This sequence joins TRBV5-5 and TRBJ2-2; D is perhaps TRBD2 (6 bases). The germline V and J ends were trimmed by 2 bases and 6 bases, with 11 bases remaining between them. Germline CDR1 reads SGHKS; CDR2 reads YYEKEE (reference sequence). The CDR3 runs 14 residues. The CDR3 is CASSFGSGAGELFF. The DNA for the CDR3 is TGTGCCAGCAGCTTCGGGTCGGGAGCCGGGGAGCTGTTTTTT.

This clonotype was observed a handful of times. The chain recombines TRBV9 with TRBJ2-1; D call uncertain. V was cut by 0 bases and J by 0 bases, with 10 bases left in between. The CDR3 has 16 residues. Germline V CDR1 and CDR2: SGDLS, YYNGEE. The CDR3 DNA reads TGTGCCAGCAGCGTAGACTACCAAAGCTCCTACAATGAGCAGTTCTTC. It codes for CASSVDYQSSYNEQFF.

The sample holds a few counts of this clonotype. The gene calls are TRBV7-7 and TRBJ2-2; 15 bases are shared with TRBD2. V gave up 3 bases and J gave up 0 bases; unmatched junction bases: 8. From germline, CDR1 is SSHAT and CDR2 FNYEAQ (reference sequence). This CDR3 has 20 amino acids. CDR3 loop: CASSFLGTSGRSANTGELFF. CDR3 sequence (DNA): TGTGCCAGCAGCTTTCTCGGGACTAGCGGGAGGTCAGCGAACACCGGGGAGCTGTTTTTT.

This clonotype was observed a handful of times. The chain carries TRBV5-1 and TRBJ1-4, with TRBD1 identical over 7 bases. Per germline, CDR1 SGHRS and CDR2 YFSETQ. The CDR3 totals 14 residues. V lost 6 bases to trimming and J lost 6 bases; unmatched junction nucleotides: 8. CDR3 sequence: CASNTGAMDEKLFF. The CDR3, as DNA: TGCGCCAGCAATACAGGGGCCATGGATGAAAAACTGTTTTTT.

This clonotype occurred a few times. The chain recombines TRBV7-9 with TRBJ1-2; tentatively, D is TRBD1 (5 bases). V dropped 4 bases and J dropped 8 bases, with 26 bases sitting between them. Germline lookup yields CDR1 SEHNR and CDR2 FQNEAQ (reference sequence). The CDR3 length is 17 residues. The CDR3 bases are TGTGCCAGCAGCTCGGCCCGAGCAGGACGGGACTATGAGGGCTACACCTTC. Residues: CASSSARAGRDYEGYTF.

The rearrangement joins TRBV3-1 to TRBJ2-7; weak D call: TRBD2 (5 bases). In germline, CDR1 is LGHDT, CDR2 YNNKEL (reference sequence). This CDR3 has 14 amino acids. V dropped 3 bases and J dropped 5 bases, with 14 bases sitting between them. CDR3: CASSHGRVANEQYF. The CDR3 nucleotides read TGTGCCAGCAGCCACGGCCGCGTAGCGAACGAGCAGTACTTC.

This sequence joins TRBV12-3 or TRBV12-4 and TRBJ2-2; D is tentatively TRBD1 or TRBD2 (5 bases each). The V end was cut by 6 bases, the J end by 4 bases, with 18 bases between. The CDR3 has 16 residues. The CDR3 DNA reads as TGTGCCAGCAGGCCTACCGGGGACGAGTTCACCGGGGAGCTGTTTTTT. It codes for CASRPTGDEFTGELFF.

This clonotype has only a few counts. In nucleotides, the CDR3 is TGTGCCAGCTCATCGCCAGGACGAACACTGAGCTCCTACGAGCAGTACTTC. As protein: CASSSPGRTLSSYEQYF. This sequence joins TRBV18 and TRBJ2-7; D is unresolved. The CDR3 runs to 17 residues. Germline V CDR1 and CDR2: KGHSH, LQKENI. V was pared by 5 bases and J by 0 bases, with 20 bases between.

This clonotype was recorded at least ten times. The gene calls are TRBV5-1 and TRBJ2-1, with unresolved D. V gave up 0 bases and J gave up 8 bases, with 15 bases separating them. CDR1 and CDR2 (germline): SGHRS, YFSETQ. The CDR3 runs to 15 residues. The CDR3 loop is CASSLGGLFLDEQFF. In nucleotides, the CDR3 is TGCGCCAGCAGCTTGGGAGGCCTCTTTTTGGATGAGCAGTTCTTC. Supplemented by reference TRBV5-1 and TRBJ2-1, the full variable domain reads KAGVTQTPRYLIKTRGQQVTLSCSPISGHRSVSWYQQTPGQGLQFLFEYFSETQRNKGNFPGRFSGRQFSNSRSEMNVSTLELGDSALYLCASSLGGLFLDEQFFGPGTRLTVL.

The chain couples TRBV7-9 to TRBJ1-4, with D unclear. Trimming stripped 0 bases from V and 4 bases from J, with 9 bases between. The length of the CDR3 is 15 residues. CDR1 and CDR2 from the germline V gene are SEHNR and FQNEAQ (reference sequence). The CDR3 nucleotides read TGTGCCAGCAGCTTAGCGACGGGAGATAATGAAAAACTGTTTTTT. Translated: CASSLATGDNEKLFF. Combining the CDR3 with reference TRBV7-9 and TRBJ1-4 gives the whole variable domain DTGVSQNPRHKITKRGQNVTFRCDPISEHNRLYWYRQTLGQGPEFLTYFQNEAQLEKSRLLSDRFSAERPKGSFSTLEIQRTEQGDSAMYLCASSLATGDNEKLFFGSGTQLSVL.

The chain recombines TRBV19 with TRBJ2-1, with 8 bases fitting TRBD2. CDR3 length: 15 residues. Per the germline V gene, CDR1 is LNHDA and CDR2 is SQIVND (reference sequence). V lost 8 bases, J lost 3 bases, and 9 bases stayed unmatched. CDR3 DNA sequence: TGTGCCAGTGGCTCAGCGGGAGTGCTCTACAATGAGCAGTTCTTC. It encodes CASGSAGVLYNEQFF.

The J gene is TRBJ2-1, the V gene TRBV9, with 14 nucleotides matching TRBD2. CDR3 size: 16 residues. V was clipped by 0 bases and J by 6 bases; unmatched bases: 2. Germline V gene lookup returns CDR1 SGDLS and CDR2 YYNGEE. CDR3 region: CASSVGGTSGSNEQFF. The DNA for the CDR3 is TGTGCCAGCAGCGTAGGAGGGACTAGCGGGAGCAATGAGCAGTTCTTC.

The sample holds a few counts of this clonotype. The V gene is TRBV12-3 or TRBV12-4, the J gene TRBJ2-3; TRBD2 matches at 11 bases. The trim removed 4 bases at V and 3 bases at J, leaving 6 bases unmatched. CDR3 length: 16 amino acids. CDR3 amino acids: CASSSQASGRTDTQYF. Written as DNA, the CDR3 is TGTGCCAGCAGTTCTCAGGCTAGCGGGAGGACAGATACGCAGTATTTT.